This T cell receptor beta chain was obtained from a study of blood T cell repertoires in COVID-19. The germline CDR1 and CDR2 sequences are SNHLY and FYNNEI. The V end lost 4 bases, the J end lost 6 bases, and 19 bases lay between the germline ends. The CDR3 has 16 residues. Repertoires were generated with immunoSEQ multiplex PCR, while TCRdb's copy carries only in-frame clones and drops some. The sample contains about 320,000 clones, 80% to 90% of which appear only once. This clonotype was sampled from a woman aged 18 to 35 who had recovered from COVID-19. This chain joins TRBV2 and TRBJ2-4, with D possibly TRBD1 on 6 matching bases. The sample was PBMCs or T cells enriched from blood (not recorded which). The CDR3 loop reads CASSAVQGPPGNIQYF. DNA for the CDR3: TGTGCCAGCAGTGCGGTACAGGGACCCCCAGGAAACATTCAGTACTTC.